A selection of T cell receptor beta chains follows, all from one sample in a study of blood T cell repertoires in COVID-19. The assay was immunoSEQ multiplex PCR, and TCRdb's table has in-frame clones only and misses some. The data hold approximately 300,000 clones, with around 88% observed a single time. The sample taken for sequencing was peripheral blood. Source of these receptors: a man aged 35-49 years with acute or convalescent COVID-19. Both conserved end residues are part of each CDR3. D genes are given only for firm matches. Clone size appears in some rows only: once, few, many, or a class for an expanded clone.

TRBJ2-7 | TRBV6-5 | TRBD1 | . | 15 | TGTGCCAGCGGCCGAGACAGGGTGGGGTGGTACGAGCAGTACTTC | CASGRDRVGWYEQYF
TRBJ2-1 | TRBV7-2 | TRBD2 | . | 15 | TGTGCCAGCAGCCTGAGCGGGGACTCCTACAATGAGCAGTTCTTC | CASSLSGDSYNEQFF
TRBJ1-2 | TRBV12-3/TRBV12-4 | . | . | 13 | TGTGCCAGCAGTTTAAACAGAAACTATGGCTACACCTTC | CASSLNRNYGYTF
TRBJ1-4 | TRBV12-5 | TRBD1 | . | 19 | TGTGCTAGTGGTTTCCAAAGGGAGACAGGGGGAATTGGGTTTGAAAAACTGTTTTTT | CASGFQRETGGIGFEKLFF
TRBJ2-1 | TRBV6-5 | . | . | 10 | TGTGCCAGCAGTACCCGGGAGCAGTTCTTC | CASSTREQFF
TRBJ2-7 | TRBV19 | . | . | 14 | TGTGCCAGTAGTTTCACAGACAGAACCTACGAGCAGTACTTC | CASSFTDRTYEQYF
TRBJ1-2 | TRBV5-1 | . | . | 12 | TGCGCCAGCAGGCCCATGGGCCATGGCTACACCTTC | CASRPMGHGYTF
TRBJ2-6 | TRBV5-4 | . | . | 15 | TGTGCCAGCAGCTTGGGGGCAGCTGGGGCCAACGTCCTGACTTTC | CASSLGAAGANVLTF
TRBJ1-5 | TRBV7-6 | . | . | 15 | TGTGCCAGCAGCTTAAACAGTGATAGCAATCAGCCCCAGCATTTT | CASSLNSDSNQPQHF
TRBJ1-5 | TRBV19 | TRBD1 | . | 16 | TGTGCCAGTAGTAAATTCCAGGGGGCGAGGCATCAGCCCCAGCATTTT | CASSKFQGARHQPQHF
TRBJ1-1 | TRBV5-1 | . | . | 14 | TGCGCCAGCAGCTTGGAGGGGCGCTCCACTGAAGCTTTCTTT | CASSLEGRSTEAFF
TRBJ1-2 | TRBV11-2 | . | . | 12 | TGTGCCGGGGCGGTAGCTAACTATGGCTACACCTTC | CAGAVANYGYTF
TRBJ2-7 | TRBV30 | . | . | 13 | TGTGCCTGGAGTTCTCAGGGATCCGGGGAGCAGTACTTC | CAWSSQGSGEQYF
TRBJ2-4 | TRBV27 | . | . | 15 | TGTGCCAGCAGTTCCGGTAGACTAGCCAAAAACATTCAGTACTTC | CASSSGRLAKNIQYF
TRBJ2-1 | TRBV10-3 | . | once | 12 | TGTGCCATCAGTGAGATCAGGAATGAGCAGTTCTTC | CAISEIRNEQFF
TRBJ1-1 | TRBV19 | TRBD1 | . | 14 | TGTGCCAGTAGTAGTGGACAGGTGTTCACTGAAGCTTTCTTT | CASSSGQVFTEAFF
TRBJ2-3 | TRBV11-3 | TRBD2 | . | 17 | TGTGCCAGCAGCTTAAATTCGGGGGGGGCGTTCGCAGATACGCAGTATTTT | CASSLNSGGAFADTQYF
TRBJ1-2 | TRBV10-2 | . | once | 13 | TGCGCCAGCAGTGATTTAGCCCCGAGGGGCTACACCTTC | CASSDLAPRGYTF
TRBJ2-3 | TRBV3-1/TRBV3-2 | TRBD1 | . | 16 | TGTGCCAGCAGCCAAGCCGGGACAGGGGCTTTTAATACGCAGTATTTT | CASSQAGTGAFNTQYF
TRBJ2-3 | TRBV7-6 | TRBD1 | . | 16 | TGTGCCAGCAGCCCAAGGGGACAGGGGAGCACAGATACGCAGTATTTT | CASSPRGQGSTDTQYF
TRBJ1-1 | TRBV5-4 | . | . | 12 | TGTGCCAGCAGCTTGCTCGAGGCTGAAGCTTTCTTT | CASSLLEAEAFF
TRBJ1-2 | TRBV7-8 | TRBD1 | . | 14 | TGTGCCAGCAGCCCCATGGGACAGGGTGTCGGCTACACCTTC | CASSPMGQGVGYTF
TRBJ1-1 | TRBV5-1 | TRBD1 | . | 14 | TGCGCCAGCCACCAGGACAGGGGAGGCACTGAAGCTTTCTTT | CASHQDRGGTEAFF
TRBJ1-1 | TRBV2 | . | . | 14 | TGTGCCAGCAGCGCTATCACAGGGAACACTGAAGCTTTCTTT | CASSAITGNTEAFF
TRBJ1-2 | TRBV5-6 | . | . | 16 | TGTGCCAGCAGCTTCGGACAGATGGGAGCTAACTATGGCTACACCTTC | CASSFGQMGANYGYTF
TRBJ2-7 | TRBV5-1 | . | . | 17 | TGCGCCAGCAGCCATTGGGTCGACAGGATAAGCTCCTACGAGCAGTACTTC | CASSHWVDRISSYEQYF
TRBJ1-2 | TRBV6-2/TRBV6-3 | TRBD1 | . | 17 | TGTGCCAGCAGTTACTTAGGGGGCTACGGAGCTAACTATGGCTACACCTTC | CASSYLGGYGANYGYTF
TRBJ1-4 | TRBV6-5 | . | once | 16 | TGTGCCAGCAGTTACTCGGGGGGGAGGTCGGTTGAAAAACTGTTTTTT | CASSYSGGRSVEKLFF
TRBJ2-2 | TRBV3-1/TRBV3-2 | TRBD1 | . | 14 | TGTGCCAGCAGCCAAACGACAGGGCACGGGGAGCTGTTTTTT | CASSQTTGHGELFF
TRBJ2-1 | TRBV28 | . | . | 11 | TGTGCCAGCAGTGGGCGGGATGAGCAGTTCTTC | CASSGRDEQFF